The rows below give T cell receptor beta chains drawn from one sample of a study of blood T cell repertoires in COVID-19. Libraries were prepared by immunoSEQ multiplex PCR; TCRdb keeps only in-frame clonotypes and omits some of them. Seen here are around 50,000 clones, approximately 80% observed once, and the top ten hold about 5%. The sample comprised PBMCs or T cells enriched from blood (not recorded which). The source of these receptors is a woman aged 50 to 65 with acute COVID-19. Both conserved end residues are part of each CDR3. The order of the fields is D gene, V gene, J gene, clone size, CDR3 DNA, CDR3 protein. The D gene is left open where the match is weak. A clone size is listed for some rows: how often the clone was seen (once, few, many), or a class if it is expanded.

TRBD2	TRBV11-2	TRBJ2-7	NA	TGTGCCAGCAGACCGGGACTAGGGACCTACGAGCAGTACTTC	CASRPGLGTYEQYF
NA	TRBV4-1	TRBJ1-2	NA	TGCGCCAGCAGCCAAGATAGATGGACAAACTATGGCTACACCTTC	CASSQDRWTNYGYTF
TRBD1	TRBV5-1	TRBJ1-6	once	TGCGCCAGCAGCTTCGGACAGGGGGCTTATAATTCACCCCTCCACTTT	CASSFGQGAYNSPLHF
NA	TRBV19	TRBJ1-6	few	TGTGCCAGTAGACTCGGACAGAATAATTCACCCCTCCACTTT	CASRLGQNNSPLHF
TRBD1	TRBV7-9	TRBJ1-1	NA	TGTGCCAGCAGCTCCGGACAGGGGGCGAAGGCTTTCTTT	CASSSGQGAKAFF
TRBD1	TRBV4-1	TRBJ2-7	NA	TGCGCCAGCAGCCAAGATAGGACAGGCGAGCAGTACTTC	CASSQDRTGEQYF
TRBD1	TRBV27	TRBJ2-1	NA	TGTGCCAGCAGTGGACGGACAGGGTCATCCTACAATGAGCAGTTCTTC	CASSGRTGSSYNEQFF
TRBD2	TRBV11-2	TRBJ2-5	NA	TGTGCCAGCAGCTTAGTCCAGCGGGGGGCGGAGACCCAGTACTTC	CASSLVQRGAETQYF
TRBD1	TRBV3-1/TRBV3-2	TRBJ2-3	NA	TGTGCCAGCAGCAGACCGGGACAGCTGAGGTATTTT	CASSRPGQLRYF
TRBD1	TRBV7-8	TRBJ2-7	NA	TGTGCCAGCAGCTTACCCGGGACAGGGAAGTACGAGCAGTACTTC	CASSLPGTGKYEQYF